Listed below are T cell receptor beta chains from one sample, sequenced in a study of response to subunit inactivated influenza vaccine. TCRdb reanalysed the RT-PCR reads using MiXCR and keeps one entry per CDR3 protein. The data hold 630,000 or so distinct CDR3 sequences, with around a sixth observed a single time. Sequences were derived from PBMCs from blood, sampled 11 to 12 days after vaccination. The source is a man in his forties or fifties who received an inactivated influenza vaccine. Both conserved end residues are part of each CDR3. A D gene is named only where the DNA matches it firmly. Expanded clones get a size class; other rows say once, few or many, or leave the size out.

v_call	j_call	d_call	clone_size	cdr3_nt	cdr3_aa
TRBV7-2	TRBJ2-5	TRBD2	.	TGTGCCAGCAGCTCGATAGCGGGAGTAATAGAGACCCAGTACTTC	CASSSIAGVIETQYF
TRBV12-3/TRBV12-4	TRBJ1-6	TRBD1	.	TGTGCCAGCAGTAACCGGGACAGTCACTCACCCCTCCACTTT	CASSNRDSHSPLHF
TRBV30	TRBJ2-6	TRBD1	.	TGTGCCTCCGACGGGACAGGGATTTCTGGGGCCAACGTCCTGACTTTC	CASDGTGISGANVLTF
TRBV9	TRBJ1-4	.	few	TGTGCCAGCAGCGCGGGGTCAGGGAAACTGTTTTTT	CASSAGSGKLFF
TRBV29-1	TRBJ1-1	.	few	TGCAGCGTTGAACCTACACCGAACACTGAAGCTTTCTTT	CSVEPTPNTEAFF
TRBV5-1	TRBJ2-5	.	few	TGCGCCAGCAGTTCAGGGGAGGGGCTGAGGTTCGGAGAGACCCAGTACTTC	CASSSGEGLRFGETQYF
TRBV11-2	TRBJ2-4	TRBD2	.	TGTGCCAGCAGGGATTGGGGGGGAAGGGAATCTAGAAACATTCAGTACTTC	CASRDWGGRESRNIQYF
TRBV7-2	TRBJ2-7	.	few	TGTGCCAGCAGCCCCTATTCGGGGAGCTCCTACGAGCAGTACTTC	CASSPYSGSSYEQYF
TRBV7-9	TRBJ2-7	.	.	TGTGCCAGCAGCTTCCACGACGGCCGCGCCCCCGAGCAGTACTTC	CASSFHDGRAPEQYF
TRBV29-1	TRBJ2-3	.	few	TGCAGCGTGTTCCCAGGGGAACTAGCAGATACGCAGTATTTT	CSVFPGELADTQYF
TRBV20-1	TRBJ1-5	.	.	TGCAGTGCTCGTTCCACAGGGATTCAGCCCCAGCATTTT	CSARSTGIQPQHF
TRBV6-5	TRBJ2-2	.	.	TGTGCCAGCAGTTACTCGATCGGTTCGTCCGGGGAGCTGTTTTTT	CASSYSIGSSGELFF
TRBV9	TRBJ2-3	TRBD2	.	TGTGCCAGCAGCGTAGTCGGGGGGGCTACAGATACGCAGTATTTT	CASSVVGGATDTQYF
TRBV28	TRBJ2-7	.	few	TGTGCCAGCAATCCAGCCTTAATAAGTTACGAGCAGTACTTC	CASNPALISYEQYF
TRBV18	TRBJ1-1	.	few	TGTGCCAGCTCTCCGGCGGGGCTGAGCATGAACACTGAAGCTTTCTTT	CASSPAGLSMNTEAFF
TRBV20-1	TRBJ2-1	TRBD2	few	TGCAGTGCTAGAGATACCTCTAGGACTAGCGGGACTTACAATGAGCAGTTCTTC	CSARDTSRTSGTYNEQFF
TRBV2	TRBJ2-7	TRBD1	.	TGTGCCAGCACAGGGGGCCTCTCCTACGAGCAGTACTTC	CASTGGLSYEQYF
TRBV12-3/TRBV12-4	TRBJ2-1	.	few	TGTGCCAGCAGCCTACAGTGGGATGAGCAGTTCTTC	CASSLQWDEQFF
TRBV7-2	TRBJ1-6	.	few	TGTGCCAGCAGCCTGGAACGACTGGGGACACCCCTCCACTTT	CASSLERLGTPLHF
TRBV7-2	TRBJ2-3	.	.	TGTGCCAGCAGCGTCCAAGCAGCGGGAGATACGCAGTATTTT	CASSVQAAGDTQYF
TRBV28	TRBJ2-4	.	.	TGTGCCAGCAGTCCACTCGTGGGCGCCAAAAACATTCAGTACTTC	CASSPLVGAKNIQYF
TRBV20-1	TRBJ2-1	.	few	TGCAGTGCTAGAGATGAGGGCCCGGGGAATGAGCAGTTCTTC	CSARDEGPGNEQFF
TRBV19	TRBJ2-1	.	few	TGTGCCAGTAGTGATAGCTGGTCCTACAATGAGCAGTTCTTC	CASSDSWSYNEQFF
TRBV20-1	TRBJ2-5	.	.	TGCAGTGCTCCCCGAGCCCCAGAGACCCAGTACTTC	CSAPRAPETQYF
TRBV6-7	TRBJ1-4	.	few	TGTGCCAGCAATCGTGTGGAAAAACTGTTTTTT	CASNRVEKLFF
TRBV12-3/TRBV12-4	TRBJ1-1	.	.	TGTGCCAGCAGTTTCGGGACGGATAACACTGAAGCTTTCTTT	CASSFGTDNTEAFF
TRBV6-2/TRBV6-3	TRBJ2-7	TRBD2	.	TGTGCCAGCAGAAACGGGCTGGAGCGGGAGACCTACGAGCAGTACTTC	CASRNGLERETYEQYF
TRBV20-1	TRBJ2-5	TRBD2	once	TGCTGTGCTAGAGATTTTCAGCGGGGGCCCCCCGAGACCCAGTACTTC	CCARDFQRGPPETQYF